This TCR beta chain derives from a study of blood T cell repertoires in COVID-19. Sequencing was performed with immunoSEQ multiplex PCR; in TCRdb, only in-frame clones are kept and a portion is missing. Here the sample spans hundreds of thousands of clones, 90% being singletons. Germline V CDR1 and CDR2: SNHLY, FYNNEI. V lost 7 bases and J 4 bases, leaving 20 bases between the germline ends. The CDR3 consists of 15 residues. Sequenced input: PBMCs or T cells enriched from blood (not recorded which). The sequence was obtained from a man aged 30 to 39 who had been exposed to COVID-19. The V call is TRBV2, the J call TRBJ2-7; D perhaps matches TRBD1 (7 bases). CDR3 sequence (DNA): TGTGCCAGCAACACCAGGGGGGCTAAAAAGTACGAGCAGTACTTC. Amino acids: CASNTRGAKKYEQYF.